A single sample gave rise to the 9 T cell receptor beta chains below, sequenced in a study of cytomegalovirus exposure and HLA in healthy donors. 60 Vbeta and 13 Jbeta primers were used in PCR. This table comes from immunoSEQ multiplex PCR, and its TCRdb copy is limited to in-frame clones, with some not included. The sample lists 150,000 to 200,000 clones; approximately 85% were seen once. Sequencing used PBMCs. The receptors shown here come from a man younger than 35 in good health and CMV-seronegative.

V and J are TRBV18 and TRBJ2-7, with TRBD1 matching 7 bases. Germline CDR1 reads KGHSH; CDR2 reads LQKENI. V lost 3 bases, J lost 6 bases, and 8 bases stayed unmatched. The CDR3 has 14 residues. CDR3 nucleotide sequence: TGTGCCAGCTCACCGGGGACAGTCTCTCTCGAGCAGTACTTC. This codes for CASSPGTVSLEQYF.

The CDR3 sequence is CASSLDGRGETQYF. CDR3 sequence (DNA): TGTGCCAGCAGCTTAGACGGCCGGGGAGAGACCCAGTACTTC. J is TRBJ2-5 and V is TRBV7-9, with TRBD2 as a possible D gene (5 bases). CDR3 length equals 14 residues. Germline CDR1 is SEHNR and CDR2 is FQNEAQ (reference sequence). The V end was cut by 1 base, the J end by 4 bases, with 10 bases between.

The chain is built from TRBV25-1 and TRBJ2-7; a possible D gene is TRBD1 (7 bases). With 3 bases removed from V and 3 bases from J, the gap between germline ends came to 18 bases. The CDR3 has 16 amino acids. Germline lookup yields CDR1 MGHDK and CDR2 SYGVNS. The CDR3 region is CASSEAWRGPDYEQYF. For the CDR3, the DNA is TGTGCCAGCAGTGAGGCTTGGAGGGGGCCCGACTACGAGCAGTACTTC.

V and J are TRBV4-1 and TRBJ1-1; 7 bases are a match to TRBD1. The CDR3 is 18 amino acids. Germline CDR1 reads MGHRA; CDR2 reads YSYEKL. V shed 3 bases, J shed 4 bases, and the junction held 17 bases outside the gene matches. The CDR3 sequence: CASSQLPGGKPGPTEAFF. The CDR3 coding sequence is TGCGCCAGCAGCCAGCTGCCAGGGGGTAAACCGGGACCCACTGAAGCTTTCTTT.

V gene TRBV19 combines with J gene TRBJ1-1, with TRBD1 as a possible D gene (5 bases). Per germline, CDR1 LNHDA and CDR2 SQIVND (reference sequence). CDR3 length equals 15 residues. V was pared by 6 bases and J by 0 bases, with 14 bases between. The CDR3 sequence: CASRMTDSLNTEAFF. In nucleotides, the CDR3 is TGTGCCAGTAGGATGACCGACAGCTTGAACACTGAAGCTTTCTTT.

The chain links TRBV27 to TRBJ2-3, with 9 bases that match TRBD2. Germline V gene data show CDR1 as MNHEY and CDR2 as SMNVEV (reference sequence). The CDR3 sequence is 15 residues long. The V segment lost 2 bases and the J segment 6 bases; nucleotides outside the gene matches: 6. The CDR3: CASSLGGGVWDTQYF. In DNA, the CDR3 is TGTGCCAGCAGTTTAGGCGGGGGGGTATGGGATACGCAGTATTTT.

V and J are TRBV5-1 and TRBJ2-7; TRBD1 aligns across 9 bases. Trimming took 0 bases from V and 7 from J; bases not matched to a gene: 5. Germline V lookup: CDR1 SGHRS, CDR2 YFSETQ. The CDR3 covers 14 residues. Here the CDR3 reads CASSLVLTGGEQYF. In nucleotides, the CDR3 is TGCGCCAGCAGCTTGGTCCTGACAGGGGGGGAGCAGTACTTC.

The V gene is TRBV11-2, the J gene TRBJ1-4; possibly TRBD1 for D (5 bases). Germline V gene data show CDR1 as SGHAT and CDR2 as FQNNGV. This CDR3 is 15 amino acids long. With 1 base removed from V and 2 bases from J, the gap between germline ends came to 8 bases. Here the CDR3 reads CASSLGAGTNEKLFF. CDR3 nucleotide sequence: TGTGCCAGCAGCTTAGGGGCAGGGACTAATGAAAAACTGTTTTTT.

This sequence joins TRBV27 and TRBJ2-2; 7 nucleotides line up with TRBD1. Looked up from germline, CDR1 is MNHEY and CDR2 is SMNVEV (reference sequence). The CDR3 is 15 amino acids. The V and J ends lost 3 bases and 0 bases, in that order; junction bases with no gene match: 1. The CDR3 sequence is CASSLGTANTGELFF. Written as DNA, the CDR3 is TGTGCCAGCAGTTTGGGGACAGCGAACACCGGGGAGCTGTTTTTT.